Given below is one T cell receptor (beta chain) in context. What this receptor recognizes is not known. Per-base quality was not reported, and no clone a single base away is much larger than it. As encoded in the germline V gene, CDR1 is KGHSY while CDR2 is FQNENV. The CDR3 runs 15 amino acids, cysteine and phenylalanine included. Solely the CDR3 DNA is kept, with 45 bases framed from the first base. At the junction V is shortened by 0 bases and J by 9 bases, with 12 bases in between. This sample stems from a study of blood T cell repertoires in COVID-19 (dated by TCRdb to between 2020 and 2021). As for the study more broadly: The collaborator samples originated in the United States, Italy and Spain and spanned the acute and convalescent phases of COVID-19. The prospective study material was composed of cDNA or gDNA derived from T cells, B-cell-depleted T cells, or PBMCs. The dataset comprised deeply sampled blood TCRbeta repertoires from subjects exposed to, actively infected with, or recovered from COVID-19. The repertoires were released in a freely available public database intended as a resource for research on the immune response to SARS-CoV-2. Samples were obtained from the ongoing ImmuneRACE study (first 160 participants) and from 1,254 subjects provided by 6 global collaborators. The sample metadata nearly always contained a de-identified subject ID, COVID-19 status, age in years and sex. Where available, HLA class I and class II types were taken from metadata supplied by the sample provider and were not determined by assay-based typing. General findings and caveats noted by the study authors: How much clinical and demographic metadata was included differed by source and by participant, and the metadata was provided uncurated.

TCRbeta CDR3 regions were amplified from genomic DNA using the immunoSEQ Assay, a bias-controlled multiplex PCR. The source study handled its data this way. The number of nucleated cells in each sample was estimated from the amplification of reference gene primers within the assay. To quantify the absolute abundance of each unique TCRbeta CDR3 rearrangement, sequence reads were collapsed and filtered. For each sample, productive Simpson clonality was calculated by taking the square root of Simpson's diversity index across productive rearrangements. As stored in TCRdb, this immuneACCESS dataset retains in-frame rearrangements with V and J assigned. A fraction of the clones does not appear; measured against another copy, unresolved V genes explain less than half of the discrepancy, and the remainder lacks a known reason. The D gene and trimming were derived from the DNA, and the V and J assignments and clone size from that table. The sample table records about 140,000 clones; 70% to 90% of these occur just once. The ten largest clones represent approximately 1.8% of the sample.

Collaborating institutions collected whole blood in K2EDTA tubes following their own protocols. Collaborator samples were shipped for TCRbeta analysis as frozen whole blood, isolated PBMCs, or DNA extracted from either sample type. The TCR comes from a man between 65 and 85 years old with acute or convalescent COVID-19. The chain links TRBV16 with TRBJ1-6, with the identity of the D gene unclear. The sequencing sample was made of peripheral blood. In nucleotide form, the sequence is TGTGCCAGCAGCCAATCCCGGGGTTTCAGTTCACCCCTCCACTTT. This gives the protein CASSQSRGFSSPLHF.